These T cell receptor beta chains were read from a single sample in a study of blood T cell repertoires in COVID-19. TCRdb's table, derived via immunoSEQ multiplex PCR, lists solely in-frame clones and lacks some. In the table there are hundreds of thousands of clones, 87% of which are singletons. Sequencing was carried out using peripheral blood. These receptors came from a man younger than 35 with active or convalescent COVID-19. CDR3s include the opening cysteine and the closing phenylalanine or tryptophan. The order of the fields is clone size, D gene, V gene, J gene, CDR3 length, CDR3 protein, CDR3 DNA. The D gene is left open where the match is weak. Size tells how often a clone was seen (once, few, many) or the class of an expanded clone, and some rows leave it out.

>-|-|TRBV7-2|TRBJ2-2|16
CASSLARLSLTGELFF
TGTGCCAGCAGCTTAGCGCGACTATCGCTCACCGGGGAGCTGTTTTTT
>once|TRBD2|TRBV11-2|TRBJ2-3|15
CASSHSSGEVLAQYF
TGTGCCAGCAGCCATAGCAGCGGGGAGGTATTGGCGCAGTATTTT
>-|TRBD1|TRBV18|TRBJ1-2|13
CASSGQANYGYTF
TGTGCCAGCTCAGGACAGGCTAACTATGGCTACACCTTC
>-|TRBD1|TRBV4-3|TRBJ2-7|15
CASRPHRGAFYEQYF
TGCGCCAGCAGACCACACAGGGGGGCCTTCTACGAGCAGTACTTC
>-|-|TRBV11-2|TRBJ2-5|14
CASSPERRWETQYF
TGTGCCAGCAGCCCTGAGCGGAGGTGGGAGACCCAGTACTTC
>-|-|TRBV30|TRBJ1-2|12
CAWSRGVYGYTF
TGTGCCTGGAGTCGGGGGGTCTATGGCTACACCTTC
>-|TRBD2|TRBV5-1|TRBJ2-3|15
CASSPSGEKGDTQYF
TGCGCCAGCAGCCCTAGCGGGGAAAAGGGAGATACGCAGTATTTT
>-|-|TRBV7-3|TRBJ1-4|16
CASSSGSRGGNEKLFF
TGTGCCAGCAGTTCAGGGAGCCGGGGGGGTAATGAAAAACTGTTTTTT
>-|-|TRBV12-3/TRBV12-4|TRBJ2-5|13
CASRNRMQETQYF
TGTGCCAGCAGAAACAGGATGCAAGAGACCCAGTACTTC
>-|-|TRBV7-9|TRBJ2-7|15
CASSFGLAIIYEQYF
TGTGCCAGCAGTTTTGGGCTAGCGATCATATACGAGCAGTACTTC
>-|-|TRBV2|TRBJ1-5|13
CASSGPTGKPQHF
TGTGCCAGCAGTGGGCCCACGGGGAAACCCCAGCATTTT
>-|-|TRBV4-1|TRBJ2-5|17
CASSQEGLADVTETQYF
TGCGCCAGCAGCCAAGAAGGTTTAGCGGACGTCACTGAGACCCAGTACTTC
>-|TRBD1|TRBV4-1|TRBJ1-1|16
CASSPAAGRGPTEAFF
TGCGCCAGCAGCCCGGCGGCGGGCAGGGGGCCCACTGAAGCTTTCTTT
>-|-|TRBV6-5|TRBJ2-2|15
CASSLRGVVQGELFF
TGTGCCAGCAGCCTCAGGGGGGTGGTACAGGGGGAGCTGTTTTTT
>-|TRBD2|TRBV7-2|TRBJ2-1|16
CASSLVLAGASNEQFF
TGTGCCAGCAGCTTAGTCTTAGCGGGAGCGAGCAATGAGCAGTTCTTC
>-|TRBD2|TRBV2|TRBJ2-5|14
CASSRLAGGETQYF
TGTGCCAGCAGCAGACTAGCGGGAGGGGAGACCCAGTACTTC
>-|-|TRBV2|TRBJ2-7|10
CASSINEQYF
TGTGCCAGCAGTATCAACGAGCAGTACTTC
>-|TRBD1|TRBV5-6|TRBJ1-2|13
CASSLGQGAGYTF
TGTGCCAGCAGCTTGGGACAGGGGGCAGGCTACACCTTC
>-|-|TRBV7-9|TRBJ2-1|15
CASSLWERIHNEQFF
TGTGCCAGCAGCTTATGGGAGCGGATCCACAATGAGCAGTTCTTC
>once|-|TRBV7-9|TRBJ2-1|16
CASSRVGVLDANEQFF
TGTGCCAGCAGCCGTGTCGGGGTCCTCGACGCCAATGAGCAGTTCTTC
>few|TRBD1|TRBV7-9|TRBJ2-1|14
CASSSFYTGVEQFF
TGTGCCAGCAGCTCATTCTACACAGGGGTTGAGCAGTTCTTC
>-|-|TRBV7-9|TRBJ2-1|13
CASSLREYNEQFF
TGTGCCAGCAGCTTAAGAGAATACAATGAGCAGTTCTTC
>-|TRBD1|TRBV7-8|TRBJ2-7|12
CASGTGVHEQYF
TGTGCCAGTGGGACAGGGGTCCACGAGCAGTACTTC
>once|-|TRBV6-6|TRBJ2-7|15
CASSPYKGDSYEQYF
TGTGCCAGCAGTCCCTACAAGGGGGATTCCTACGAGCAGTACTTC
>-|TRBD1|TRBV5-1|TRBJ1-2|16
CASSPVLGTGWRGYTF
TGCGCCAGCAGCCCGGTTCTTGGGACAGGGTGGCGAGGCTACACCTTC
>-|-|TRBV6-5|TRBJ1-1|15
CASSPQGPRNTEAFF
TGTGCCAGCAGTCCCCAGGGGCCCAGAAACACTGAAGCTTTCTTT
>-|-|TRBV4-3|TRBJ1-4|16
CASSQTMGGSSEKLFF
TGCGCCAGCAGCCAAACGATGGGGGGGAGCAGTGAAAAACTGTTTTTT
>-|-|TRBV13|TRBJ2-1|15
CASSLERGSYNEQFF
TGTGCCAGCAGCTTAGAAAGGGGATCCTACAATGAGCAGTTCTTC
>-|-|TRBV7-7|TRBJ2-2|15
CASTQTYEATGELFF
TGTGCTAGCACCCAAACGTATGAGGCCACCGGGGAGCTGTTTTTT
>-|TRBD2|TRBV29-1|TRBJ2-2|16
CSVEDLAGEGTGELFF
TGCAGCGTTGAAGATCTTGCGGGGGAGGGCACCGGGGAGCTGTTTTTT
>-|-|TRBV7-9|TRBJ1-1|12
CASSHGTLEAFF
TGTGCCAGCAGCCACGGGACACTTGAAGCTTTCTTT